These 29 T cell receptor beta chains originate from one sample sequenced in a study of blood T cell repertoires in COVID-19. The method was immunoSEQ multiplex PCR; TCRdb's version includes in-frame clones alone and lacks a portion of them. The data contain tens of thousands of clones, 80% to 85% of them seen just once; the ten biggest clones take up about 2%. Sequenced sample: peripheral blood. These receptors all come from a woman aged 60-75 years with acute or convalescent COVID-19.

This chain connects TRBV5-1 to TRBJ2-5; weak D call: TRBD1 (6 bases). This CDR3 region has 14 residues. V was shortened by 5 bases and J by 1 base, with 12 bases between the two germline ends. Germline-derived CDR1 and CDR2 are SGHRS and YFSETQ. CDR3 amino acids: CASRGDIGQETQYF. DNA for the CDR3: TGCGCCAGCAGGGGGGACATCGGCCAAGAGACCCAGTACTTC.

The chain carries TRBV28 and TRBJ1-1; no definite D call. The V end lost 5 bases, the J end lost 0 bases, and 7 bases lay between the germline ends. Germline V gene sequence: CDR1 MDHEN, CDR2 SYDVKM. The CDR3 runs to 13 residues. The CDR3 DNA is TGTGCCAGCAGTCCTAATATGAACACTGAAGCTTTCTTT. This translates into CASSPNMNTEAFF.

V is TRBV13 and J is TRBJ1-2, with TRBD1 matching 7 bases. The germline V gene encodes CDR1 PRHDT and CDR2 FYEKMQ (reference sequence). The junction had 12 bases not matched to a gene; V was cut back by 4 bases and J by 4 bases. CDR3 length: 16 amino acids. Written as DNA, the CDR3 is TGTGCCAGCAGCTCGAAGGCGTCCGGACAGGCCTATGGCTACACCTTC. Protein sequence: CASSSKASGQAYGYTF.

The CDR3 is CASSIDRGRDGETQYF. In DNA, the CDR3 is TGTGCCAGTAGTATAGATCGTGGGAGGGACGGAGAGACCCAGTACTTC. The chain joins TRBV19 to TRBJ2-5, with TRBD2 matching 7 bases. CDR3 length: 16 residues. The J segment lost 4 bases and the V segment lost 0 bases, leaving 8 bases of the junction unmatched. Germline assignment: CDR1 LNHDA and CDR2 SQIVND (reference sequence).

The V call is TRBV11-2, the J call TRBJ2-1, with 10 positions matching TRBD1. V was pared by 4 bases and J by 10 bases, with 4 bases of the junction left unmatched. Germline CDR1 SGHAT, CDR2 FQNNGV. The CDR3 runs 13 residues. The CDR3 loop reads CASSYDRGREQFF. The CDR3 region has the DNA TGTGCCAGCAGCTATGACAGGGGGCGGGAGCAGTTCTTC.

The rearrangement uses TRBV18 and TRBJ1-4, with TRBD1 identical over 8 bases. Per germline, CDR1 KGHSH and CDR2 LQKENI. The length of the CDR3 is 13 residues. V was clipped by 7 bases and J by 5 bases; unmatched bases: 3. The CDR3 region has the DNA TGTGCCAGCTTCAGGGGGCGAAATGAAAAACTGTTTTTT. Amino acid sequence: CASFRGRNEKLFF.

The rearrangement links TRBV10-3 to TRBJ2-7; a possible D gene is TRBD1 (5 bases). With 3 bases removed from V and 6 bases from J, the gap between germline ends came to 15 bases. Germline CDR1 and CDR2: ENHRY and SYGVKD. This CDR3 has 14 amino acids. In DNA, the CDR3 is TGTGCCATCAGTGACGGGCTTGGCCAGGGCGAGCAGTACTTC. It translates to CAISDGLGQGEQYF.

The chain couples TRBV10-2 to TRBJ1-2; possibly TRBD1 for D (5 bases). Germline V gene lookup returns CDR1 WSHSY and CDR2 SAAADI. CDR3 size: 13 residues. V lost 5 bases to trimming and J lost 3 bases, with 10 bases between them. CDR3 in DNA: TGCGCCAGCAGTACAGGAATGGACTATGGCTACACCTTC. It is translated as CASSTGMDYGYTF.

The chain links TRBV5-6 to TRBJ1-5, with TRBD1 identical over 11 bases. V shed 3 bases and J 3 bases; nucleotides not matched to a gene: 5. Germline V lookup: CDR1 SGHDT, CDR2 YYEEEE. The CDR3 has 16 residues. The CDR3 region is CASSSRDRGFNQPQHF. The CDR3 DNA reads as TGTGCCAGCAGCTCCCGGGACAGGGGGTTCAATCAGCCCCAGCATTTT. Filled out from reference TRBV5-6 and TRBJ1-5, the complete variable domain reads DAGVTQSPTHLIKTRGQQVTLRCSPKSGHDTVSWYQQALGQGPQFIFQYYEEEERQRGNFPDRFSGHQFPNYSSELNVNALLLGDSALYLCASSSRDRGFNQPQHFGDGTRLSIL.

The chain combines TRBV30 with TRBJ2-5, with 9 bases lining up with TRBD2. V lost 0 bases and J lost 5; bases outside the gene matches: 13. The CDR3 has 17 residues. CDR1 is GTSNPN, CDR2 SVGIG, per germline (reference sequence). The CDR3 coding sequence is TGTGCCTGGAGTGTACGGGGTAGCGGGGGCCCCGGGGAGACCCAGTACTTC. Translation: CAWSVRGSGGPGETQYF.

CDR3 bases: TGTGCCAGCAGCGTAGCTACAGGGTTGACCTACGAGCAGTACTTC. This codes for CASSVATGLTYEQYF. The chain couples TRBV9 to TRBJ2-7; tentatively, D is TRBD1 (6 bases). V lost 0 bases and J 2 bases, leaving 12 bases between the germline ends. CDR1 and CDR2 (germline): SGDLS, YYNGEE. The CDR3 length is 15 residues.

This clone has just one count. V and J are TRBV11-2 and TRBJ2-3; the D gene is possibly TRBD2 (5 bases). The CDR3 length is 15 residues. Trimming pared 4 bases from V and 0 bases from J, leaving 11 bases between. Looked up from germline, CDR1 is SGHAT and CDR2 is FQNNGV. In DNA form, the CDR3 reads TGTGCCAGCAGCTCCGGACGGACTAGCACAGATACGCAGTATTTT. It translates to CASSSGRTSTDTQYF.

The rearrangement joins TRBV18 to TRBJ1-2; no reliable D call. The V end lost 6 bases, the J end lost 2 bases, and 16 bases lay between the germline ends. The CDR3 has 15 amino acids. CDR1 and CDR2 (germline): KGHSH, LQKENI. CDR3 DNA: TGTGCCAGCTCCCCCGAGGGATTGAGGAACTATGGCTACACCTTC. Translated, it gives CASSPEGLRNYGYTF. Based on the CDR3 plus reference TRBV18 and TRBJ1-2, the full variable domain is NAGVMQNPRHLVRRRGQEARLRCSPMKGHSHVYWYRQLPEEGLKFMVYLQKENIIDESGMPKERFSAEFPKEGPSILRIQQVVRGDSAAYFCASSPEGLRNYGYTFGSGTRLTVV.

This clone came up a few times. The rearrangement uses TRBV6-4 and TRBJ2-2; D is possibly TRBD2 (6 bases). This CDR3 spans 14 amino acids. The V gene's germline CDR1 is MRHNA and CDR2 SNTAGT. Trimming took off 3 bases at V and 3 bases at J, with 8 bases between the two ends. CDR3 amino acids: CASSESGYTGELFF. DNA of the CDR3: TGTGCCAGCAGTGAAAGCGGGTACACCGGGGAGCTGTTTTTT.

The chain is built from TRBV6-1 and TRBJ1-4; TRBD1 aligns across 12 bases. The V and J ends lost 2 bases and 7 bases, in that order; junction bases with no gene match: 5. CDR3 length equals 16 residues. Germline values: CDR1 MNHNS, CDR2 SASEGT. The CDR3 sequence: CASSEPGQGAGEKLFF. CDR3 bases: TGTGCCAGCAGTGAACCGGGACAGGGGGCAGGTGAAAAACTGTTTTTT.

The CDR3 here is CASRTTGGSQPQHF. In DNA, the CDR3 is TGTGCCAGCAGAACTACAGGGGGGAGTCAGCCCCAGCATTTT. The chain uses TRBV6-5 and TRBJ1-5, with 8 bases identical to TRBD1. After removal of 6 bases from V and 6 bases from J, the junction contained 7 bases not matched to a gene. From germline, CDR1 is MNHEY and CDR2 SVGAGI. This CDR3 is built from 14 residues.

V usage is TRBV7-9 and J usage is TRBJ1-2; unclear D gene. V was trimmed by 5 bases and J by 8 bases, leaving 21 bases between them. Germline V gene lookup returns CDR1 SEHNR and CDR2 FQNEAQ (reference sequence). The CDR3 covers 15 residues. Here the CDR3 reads CASSAHGQANLGYTF. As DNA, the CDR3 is TGTGCCAGCAGCGCCCATGGGCAGGCCAATCTAGGCTACACCTTC.

The CDR3 protein is CASSLSRGNTEAFF. CDR3 DNA: TGTGCCAGCAGCTTAAGTAGGGGGAACACTGAAGCTTTCTTT. This chain uses TRBV7-8 with TRBJ1-1; possible D gene TRBD1, 5 bases. This CDR3 region has 14 residues. V was clipped by 2 bases and J by 1 base, with 8 bases between them. CDR1 and CDR2 (germline): SGHVS, FQNEAQ. The full variable domain, in which reference TRBV7-8 and TRBJ1-1 provide the parts outside the CDR3, is GAGVSQSPRYKVAKRGQDVALRCDPISGHVSLFWYQQALGQGPEFLTYFQNEAQLDKSGLPSDRFFAERPEGSVSTLKIQRTQQEDSAVYLCASSLSRGNTEAFFGQGTRLTVV.

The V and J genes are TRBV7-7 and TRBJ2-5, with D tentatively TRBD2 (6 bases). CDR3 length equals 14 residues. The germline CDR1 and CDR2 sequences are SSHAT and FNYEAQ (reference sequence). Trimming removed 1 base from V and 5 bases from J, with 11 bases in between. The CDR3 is CASSLGRALETQYF. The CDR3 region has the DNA TGTGCCAGCAGCTTAGGGAGGGCCTTGGAGACCCAGTACTTC.

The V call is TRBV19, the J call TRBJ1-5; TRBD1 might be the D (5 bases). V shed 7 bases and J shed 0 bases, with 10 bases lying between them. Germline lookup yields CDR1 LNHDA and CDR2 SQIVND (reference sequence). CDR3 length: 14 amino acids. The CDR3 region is CASTDTGSNQPQHF. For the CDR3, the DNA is TGTGCCAGTACCGACACAGGTAGCAATCAGCCCCAGCATTTT.

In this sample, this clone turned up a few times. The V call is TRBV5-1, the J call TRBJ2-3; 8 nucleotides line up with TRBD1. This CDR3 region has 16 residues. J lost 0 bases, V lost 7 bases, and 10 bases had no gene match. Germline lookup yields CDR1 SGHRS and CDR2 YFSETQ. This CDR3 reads CASRTGTSMSTDTQYF. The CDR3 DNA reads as TGCGCCAGCCGGACAGGGACGTCAATGAGCACAGATACGCAGTATTTT.

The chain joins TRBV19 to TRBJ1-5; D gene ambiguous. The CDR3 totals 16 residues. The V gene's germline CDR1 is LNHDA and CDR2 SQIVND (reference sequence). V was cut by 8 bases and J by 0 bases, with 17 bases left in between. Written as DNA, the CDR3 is TGTGCCAGTCAAGGCAGGCAAGTCTATAGCAATCAGCCCCAGCATTTT. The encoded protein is CASQGRQVYSNQPQHF.

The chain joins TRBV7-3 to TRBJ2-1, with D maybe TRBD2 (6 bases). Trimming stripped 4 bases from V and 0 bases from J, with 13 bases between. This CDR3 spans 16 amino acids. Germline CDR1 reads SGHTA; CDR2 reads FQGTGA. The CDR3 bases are TGTGCCAGCAGCTCCGGGAGCGCAAGCTCCTACAATGAGCAGTTCTTC. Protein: CASSSGSASSYNEQFF.

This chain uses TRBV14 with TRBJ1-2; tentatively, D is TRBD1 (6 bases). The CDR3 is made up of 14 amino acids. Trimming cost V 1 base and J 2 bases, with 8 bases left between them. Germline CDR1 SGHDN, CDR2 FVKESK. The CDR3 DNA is TGTGCCAGCAGCCAAGGGACAGCAAACTATGGCTACACCTTC. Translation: CASSQGTANYGYTF. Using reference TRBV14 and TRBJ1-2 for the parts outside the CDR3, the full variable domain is EAGVTQFPSHSVIEKGQTVTLRCDPISGHDNLYWYRRVMGKEIKFLLHFVKESKQDESGMPNNRFLAERTGGTYSTLKVQPAELEDSGVYFCASSQGTANYGYTFGSGTRLTVV.

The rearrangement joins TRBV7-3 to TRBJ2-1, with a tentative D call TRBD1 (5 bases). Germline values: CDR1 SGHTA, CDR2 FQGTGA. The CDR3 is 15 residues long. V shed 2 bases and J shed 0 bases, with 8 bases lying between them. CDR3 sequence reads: CASSLLGASYNEQFF. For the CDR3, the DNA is TGTGCCAGCAGCTTACTAGGGGCCTCCTACAATGAGCAGTTCTTC.

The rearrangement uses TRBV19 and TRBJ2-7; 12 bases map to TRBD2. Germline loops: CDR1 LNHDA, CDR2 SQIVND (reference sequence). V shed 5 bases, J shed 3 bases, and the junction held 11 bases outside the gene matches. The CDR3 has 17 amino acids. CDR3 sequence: CASSGGLAGPRDYEQYF. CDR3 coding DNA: TGTGCCAGTAGTGGAGGACTAGCGGGGCCCAGGGACTACGAGCAGTACTTC. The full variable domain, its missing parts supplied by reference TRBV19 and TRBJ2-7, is DGGITQSPKYLFRKEGQNVTLSCEQNLNHDAMYWYRQDPGQGLRLIYYSQIVNDFQKGDIAEGYSVSREKKESFPLTVTSAQKNPTAFYLCASSGGLAGPRDYEQYFGPGTRLTVT.

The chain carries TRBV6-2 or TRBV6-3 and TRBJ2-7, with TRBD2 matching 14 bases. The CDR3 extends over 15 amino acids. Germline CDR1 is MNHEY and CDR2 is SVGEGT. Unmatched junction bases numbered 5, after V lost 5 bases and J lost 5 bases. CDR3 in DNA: TGTGCCAGCAGTCGACTAGCGGGGGGGCGCGACGAGCAGTACTTC. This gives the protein CASSRLAGGRDEQYF.

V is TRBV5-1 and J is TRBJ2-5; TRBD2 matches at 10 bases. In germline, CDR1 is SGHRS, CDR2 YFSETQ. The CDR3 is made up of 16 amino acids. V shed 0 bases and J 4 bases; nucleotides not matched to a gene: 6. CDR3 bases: TGCGCCAGCAGCTTGGCTAGCGGGAGCGGGGGAGAGACCCAGTACTTC. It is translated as CASSLASGSGGETQYF.

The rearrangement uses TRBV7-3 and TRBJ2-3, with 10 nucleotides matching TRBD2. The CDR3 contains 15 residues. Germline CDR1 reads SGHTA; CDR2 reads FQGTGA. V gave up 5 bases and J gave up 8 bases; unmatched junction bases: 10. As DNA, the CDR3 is TGTGCCAGCAGCCCTCTAGCGGGGGCCTGGGGTACGCAGTATTTT. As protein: CASSPLAGAWGTQYF.